This paragraph reports one TCR beta chain. Antigen: not known. This sample is part of a study of Graves' ophthalmopathy and Graves' hyperthyroidism. General study findings and limits: The majority of expanded thyroid clonotypes above 0.001 frequency also occurred in blood. The model's ophthalmopathy progression predictions had around 64% sensitivity and 72.22% specificity. In separating ophthalmopathy from stable hyperthyroidism, a 13-signature model achieved 87.88% sensitivity and around 81% specificity.

CDR3 size: 15 residues. Trimming at V came to 6 bases and at J to 0 bases, leaving 6 bases not matched to a gene. Per germline, CDR1 SQVTM and CDR2 ANQGSEA. RNA transcripts served as template for amplifying TCR beta CDR3 sequences. First-round RT-PCR used HTBI primers; second-round multiplex PCR followed. TCRdb reanalysed the multiplex PCR reads using MiXCR and keeps one entry per CDR3 protein. Seen here are over a million distinct CDR3 sequences, roughly 35% observed once, and the top ten hold approximately 12%. The sequence was collected from an adult man with Graves' hyperthyroidism. The sample was peripheral blood or thyroid tissue (not recorded which). The chain is built from TRBV29-1 and TRBJ1-5, with TRBD1 matching over 9 bases. The CDR3 DNA follows: TGCAGCGTCGGACAGGGGTACGATAGCAATCAGCCCCAGCATTTT. Translated, it gives CSVGQGYDSNQPQHF.